The 5 T cell receptor beta chains below were found in one sample sequenced in a study of technical replicates of blood from a handful of donors. Assay used: immunoSEQ multiplex PCR; TCRdb lists only in-frame clones, some missing. The sample comprises just under 60,000 clones, about 95% of which are singletons, and under 3% rests with the top ten. Input material: PBMCs. These receptors were taken from a human donor in good health. Some clones in this sample may be carry-over from other donors' samples.

The V and J genes are TRBV5-1 and TRBJ1-5; 8 bases line up with TRBD1. The germline gives CDR1 SGHRS, CDR2 YFSETQ. This CDR3 comprises 16 residues. V dropped 7 bases and J dropped 3; count of bases not matched to a gene: 12. The DNA for the CDR3 is TGCGCCAGCCGTCCCGGGACAGGCACGATCAATCAGCCCCAGCATTTT. This translates into CASRPGTGTINQPQHF. The whole variable domain, filled in from reference TRBV5-1 and TRBJ1-5, reads KAGVTQTPRYLIKTRGQQVTLSCSPISGHRSVSWYQQTPGQGLQFLFEYFSETQRNKGNFPGRFSGRQFSNSRSEMNVSTLELGDSALYLCASRPGTGTINQPQHFGDGTRLSIL.

The rearrangement links TRBV6-5 to TRBJ1-6; TRBD1 aligns across 7 bases. V gave up 0 bases and J gave up 9 bases; unmatched junction bases: 8. Germline loops: CDR1 MNHEY, CDR2 SVGAGI. The CDR3 is 16 amino acids. The CDR3 DNA reads TGTGCCAGCAGTTACTCGATAGGGCAGGGGGGTTCACCCCTCCACTTT. This codes for CASSYSIGQGGSPLHF.

The chain employs TRBV5-4 and TRBJ1-3; no clear D. The V gene's germline CDR1 is SGHNT and CDR2 YYREEE (reference sequence). CDR3 length: 16 amino acids. V lost 5 bases, J lost 0 bases, and 15 bases lay in between. In DNA form, the CDR3 reads TGTGCCAGCAGTTCTAGAGGGCTTAACTCTGGAAACACCATATATTTT. Translated, it gives CASSSRGLNSGNTIYF.

This clone was detected a few times. The rearrangement uses TRBV29-1 and TRBJ2-1, with 7 bases identical to TRBD2. From germline, CDR1 is SQVTM and CDR2 ANQGSEA. J was trimmed by 1 base and V by 1 base; bases with no gene match: 4. This CDR3 is built from 15 residues. For the CDR3, the DNA is TGCAGCGTTGAAGCAACCGGGGGGTCCTACAATGAGCAGTTCTTC. It yields the protein CSVEATGGSYNEQFF.

V gene TRBV7-9 combines with J gene TRBJ2-3; D possibly corresponds to TRBD1 (6 bases). This CDR3 contains 16 residues. Per the germline V gene, CDR1 is SEHNR and CDR2 is FQNEAQ (reference sequence). Deletions cut 0 bases from V and 0 bases from J, with 10 bases between. DNA of the CDR3: TGTGCCAGCAGCTTAGCCAGGGGTAGGAGCACAGATACGCAGTATTTT. Residues: CASSLARGRSTDTQYF.